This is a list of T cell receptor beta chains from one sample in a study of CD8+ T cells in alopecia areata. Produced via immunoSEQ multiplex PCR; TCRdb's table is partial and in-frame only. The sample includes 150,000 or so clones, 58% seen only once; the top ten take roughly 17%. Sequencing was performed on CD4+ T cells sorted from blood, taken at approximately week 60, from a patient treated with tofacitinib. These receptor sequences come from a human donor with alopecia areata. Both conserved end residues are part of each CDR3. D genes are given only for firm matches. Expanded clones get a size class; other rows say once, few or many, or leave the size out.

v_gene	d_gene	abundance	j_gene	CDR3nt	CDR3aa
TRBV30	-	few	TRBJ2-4	TGTGCCTGGAGTTTACCGGCGAACATTCAGTACTTC	CAWSLPANIQYF
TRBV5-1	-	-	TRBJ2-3	TGCGCCAGCAGCTTGACCCCGGGGGTAAACACAGATACGCAGTATTTT	CASSLTPGVNTDTQYF
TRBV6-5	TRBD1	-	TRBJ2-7	TGTGCCAGCAGTTGGGGCCGGACAGGGTGGAAGCAGTACTTC	CASSWGRTGWKQYF
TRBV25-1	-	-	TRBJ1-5	TGTGCCAGCAGTGAGTGGGGCCCCAATCAGCCCCAGCATTTT	CASSEWGPNQPQHF
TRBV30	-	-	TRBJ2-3	TGTGCCTGGAGCGCCACAGATACGCAGTATTTT	CAWSATDTQYF
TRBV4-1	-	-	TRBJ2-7	TGCGCCAGCAGCCAAGAGCAGACAGGCCCCTACGAGCAGTACTTC	CASSQEQTGPYEQYF
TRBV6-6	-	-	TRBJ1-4	TGTGCCAGCAGTTACGGGATCCTAGAAAAACTGTTTTTT	CASSYGILEKLFF
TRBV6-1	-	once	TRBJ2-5	TGTGCCACCAACACTGGCGGGGAGACCCAGTACTTC	CATNTGGETQYF
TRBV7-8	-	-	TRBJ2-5	TGTGCCAGCAGCTTATCCGGACAGAAAGAGACCCAGTACTTC	CASSLSGQKETQYF
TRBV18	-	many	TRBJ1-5	TGTGCCAGCTCACCTAAAGGGGCGATACAGCAGCCCCAGCATTTT	CASSPKGAIQQPQHF
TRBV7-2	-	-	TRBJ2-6	TGTGCCAGCAGCTTAGAACCCTCTGGGGCCAACGTCCTGACTTTC	CASSLEPSGANVLTF
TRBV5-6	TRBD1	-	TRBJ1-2	TGTGCCAGCAGCCCTGGACAGGGGGGGACCTATGGCTACACCTTC	CASSPGQGGTYGYTF
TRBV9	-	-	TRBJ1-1	TGTGCCAGCAGCGTAGCATACAGGGCCACTGAAGCTTTCTTT	CASSVAYRATEAFF
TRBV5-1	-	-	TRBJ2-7	TGCGCCAGCAGCTTTGAAGTAACAGGCGCACTCCTCTACGAGCAGTACTTC	CASSFEVTGALLYEQYF
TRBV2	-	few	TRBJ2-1	TGTGCAGGTCGGGCTAGCGCTAACAATGAGCAGTTCTTC	CAGRASANNEQFF
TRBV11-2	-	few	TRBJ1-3	TGTGCCAGCAGCCTCCTGGCGTCGGGGGCGCAGGGAAACACCATATATTTT	CASSLLASGAQGNTIYF
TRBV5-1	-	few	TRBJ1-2	TGCGCCAGCAGCAACAGGGATGGCTACACCTTC	CASSNRDGYTF
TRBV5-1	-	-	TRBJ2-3	TGCGCCAGCAACTACCAGGGGACAGATACGCAGTATTTT	CASNYQGTDTQYF
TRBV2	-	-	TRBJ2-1	TGTGCCAGCAGTGCCGACGCGCCTTCCTACAATGAGCAGTTCTTC	CASSADAPSYNEQFF
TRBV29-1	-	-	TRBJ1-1	TGCAGCGTTGAGGCGGGGCTTGGCACTGAAGCTTTCTTT	CSVEAGLGTEAFF
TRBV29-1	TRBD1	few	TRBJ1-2	TGCAGCGTTCGACAGGGGTTGAGGATGAACTATGGCTACACCTTC	CSVRQGLRMNYGYTF
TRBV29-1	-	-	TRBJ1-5	TGCAGCGCCGGAGGACAGACAGGAGAGCCCCAGCATTTT	CSAGGQTGEPQHF
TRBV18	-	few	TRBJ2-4	TGTGCCAGCTCACCGAGCGGACCAAATACGGCCAAAAACATTCAGTACTTC	CASSPSGPNTAKNIQYF
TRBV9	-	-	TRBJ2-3	TGTGCCAGCAGCGTAGGACAAGCAGATACGCAGTATTTT	CASSVGQADTQYF
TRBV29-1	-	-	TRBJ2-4	TGCAGCGTTCGAATAGGAAACATTCAGTACTTC	CSVRIGNIQYF
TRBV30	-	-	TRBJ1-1	TGTGCCTGGAGTCCGGAGCGCGGAGCTTTCTTT	CAWSPERGAFF
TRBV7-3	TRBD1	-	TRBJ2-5	TGTGCCAGCAGCCCGGGAGGGGACAGGGGACAGACCCAGTACTTC	CASSPGGDRGQTQYF
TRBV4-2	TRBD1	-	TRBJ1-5	TGTGCCAGCAGCCACCAGGGGGCGAATCAGCCCCAGCATTTT	CASSHQGANQPQHF
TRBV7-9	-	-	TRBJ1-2	TGTGCCAGCAGCCAAGCTTCCAGGGGTATAGAGGGCTACACCTTC	CASSQASRGIEGYTF
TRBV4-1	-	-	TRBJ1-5	TGCGCCAGCAGCCAAGATTGGTCCGGGCGCAATCAGCCCCAGCATTTT	CASSQDWSGRNQPQHF
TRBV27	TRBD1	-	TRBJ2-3	TGTGCCAGCAGTTCCGGACAGGTAGTGGATACGCAGTATTTT	CASSSGQVVDTQYF
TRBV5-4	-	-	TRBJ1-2	TGTGCCAGCAGCCAATATTCAACAGTCAACTATGGCTACACCTTC	CASSQYSTVNYGYTF
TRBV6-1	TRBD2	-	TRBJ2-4	TGTGCCAGCAGGGTCCTAGCGGGGGGGCAGAACATTCAGTACTTC	CASRVLAGGQNIQYF
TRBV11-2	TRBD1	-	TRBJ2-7	TGTGCCAGCAGCTTAGGCGGACAGGCTACCTACGAGCAGTACTTC	CASSLGGQATYEQYF
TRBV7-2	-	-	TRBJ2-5	TGTGCCAGCAGCCCTCCCTGGGAGACCCAGTACTTC	CASSPPWETQYF
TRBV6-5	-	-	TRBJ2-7	TGTGCCAGCAGTTACTCGGGGGGACGGGACCACTACGAGCAGTACTTC	CASSYSGGRDHYEQYF
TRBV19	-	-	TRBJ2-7	TGTGCCAGTAACGCGCCGAGCTCCTACGAGCAGTACTTC	CASNAPSSYEQYF
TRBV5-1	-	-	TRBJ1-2	TGCGCCAGCAGCCCGGAGGACTATGGCTACACCTTC	CASSPEDYGYTF
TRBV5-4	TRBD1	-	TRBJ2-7	TGTGCCAGCAGCCCGGCCGGGACAGGGTTATCCTACGAGCAGTACTTC	CASSPAGTGLSYEQYF
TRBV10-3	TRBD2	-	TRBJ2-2	TGTGCCATCAGCAAGACTAGCGGGGGCGGCACCGGGGAGCTGTTTTTT	CAISKTSGGGTGELFF
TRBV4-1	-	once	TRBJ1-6	TGCGCCAGCAGCCAAGAACAGGCCAATTCACCCCTCCACTTT	CASSQEQANSPLHF
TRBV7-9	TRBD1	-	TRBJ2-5	TGTGCCAGCAGCTCCCTTGGGACAGGGATAGAGACCCAGTACTTC	CASSSLGTGIETQYF
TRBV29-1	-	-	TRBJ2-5	TGCAGCGTCCAGGGCCCAGACGAGACCCAGTACTTC	CSVQGPDETQYF
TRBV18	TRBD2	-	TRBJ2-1	TGTGCCAGCTCAAATAGCGTCGCGGGGGGACCTAATGAGCAGTTCTTC	CASSNSVAGGPNEQFF
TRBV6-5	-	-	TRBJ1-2	TGTGCCAGCAGCCGGGACATCGGCAACTATGGCTACACCTTC	CASSRDIGNYGYTF
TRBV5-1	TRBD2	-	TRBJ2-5	TGCGCCAGCAGCTTGGTAACCCTAGCGGGGGCCCAAGAGACCCAGTACTTC	CASSLVTLAGAQETQYF
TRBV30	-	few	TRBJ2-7	TGTGCCTTAACCAAGCCGGGACTTTCCTACGAGCAGTACTTC	CALTKPGLSYEQYF
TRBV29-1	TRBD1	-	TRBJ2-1	TGCAGCGTTCAAGCCGGGACAGGGCTAAACAATGAGCAGTTCTTC	CSVQAGTGLNNEQFF